A selection of T cell receptor beta chains follows, all from one sample in a study of blood T cell repertoires in COVID-19. Generated by immunoSEQ multiplex PCR, the TCRdb table keeps only in-frame clones and is missing some. The sample holds under 75,000 clones, almost 90% seen once. Sequencing used peripheral blood. These receptors came from an elderly woman with active COVID-19. The CDR3 runs from the conserved cysteine through the conserved F or W. Each record gives: J gene, V gene, CDR3 protein.

TRBJ2-2 TRBV18 CASSPPGGVNTGELFF
TRBJ2-3 TRBV2 CASSRTSGGGDTQYF
TRBJ1-4 TRBV5-4 CASSLAGTGHEKLFF
TRBJ2-1 TRBV19 CASSTGGASYNEQFF
TRBJ2-2 TRBV5-1 CASSPGTANTGELFF
TRBJ2-2 TRBV9 CASSATSGGAPGELFF
TRBJ1-3 TRBV5-4 CASSLGDGRSSGNTIYF
TRBJ2-5 TRBV5-1 CASSLRQETQYF
TRBJ2-2 TRBV30 CAWSPSFGELFF
TRBJ2-2 TRBV7-2 CASSAQGAGELFF
TRBJ2-1 TRBV7-3 CASSTDYYNEQFF
TRBJ1-1 TRBV2 CASSQGHGAEAFF
TRBJ2-6 TRBV2 CASSDSPGANVLTF
TRBJ2-7 TRBV7-8 CASSLGASGDTYEQYF
TRBJ2-2 TRBV5-1 CASSRGTSGGPNTGELFF
TRBJ2-2 TRBV7-2 CASSSDRGPGELFF
TRBJ2-5 TRBV18 CASSPSEETQYF
TRBJ1-5 TRBV7-2 CASSLGANQPQHF
TRBJ2-7 TRBV7-2 CASSLGLAGLSYEQYF
TRBJ2-5 TRBV7-7 CASSQTGVPETQYF
TRBJ2-7 TRBV7-6 CASSLWVGGSEQYF
TRBJ2-7 TRBV5-5 CASSGRDRAYF
TRBJ1-3 TRBV13 CASSLRGSGTIYF
TRBJ2-7 TRBV7-3 CASSSPSGGRYEQYF
TRBJ2-5 TRBV12-5 CASGPPGMETQYF
TRBJ2-3 TRBV5-1 CASSFSRGSTDTQYF
TRBJ2-1 TRBV19 CASSTSGGAYEQFF
TRBJ2-3 TRBV5-6 CASSPGQGIDTQYF
TRBJ1-5 TRBV7-2 CASSLARGNQPQHF
TRBJ2-7 TRBV5-4 CASSLQPSAARSYEQYF
TRBJ2-2 TRBV4-1 CASSQEVWQGNTGELFF
TRBJ2-2 TRBV25-1 CASKPRNTGELFF
TRBJ2-1 TRBV11-2 CASSSVRYNEQFF
TRBJ2-3 TRBV30 CAWNQGGRGDTQYF
TRBJ1-1 TRBV2 CASNPGTNTEAFF
TRBJ1-5 TRBV28 CASHDRAQPQHF
TRBJ1-1 TRBV29-1 CSARGWGYDTEAFF
TRBJ1-1 TRBV7-9 CASSLSRGSGIRNTEAFF
TRBJ1-6 TRBV10-2 CASSYDRGGGKSPLHF
TRBJ2-1 TRBV28 CATSMRGVPGGLNEQFF